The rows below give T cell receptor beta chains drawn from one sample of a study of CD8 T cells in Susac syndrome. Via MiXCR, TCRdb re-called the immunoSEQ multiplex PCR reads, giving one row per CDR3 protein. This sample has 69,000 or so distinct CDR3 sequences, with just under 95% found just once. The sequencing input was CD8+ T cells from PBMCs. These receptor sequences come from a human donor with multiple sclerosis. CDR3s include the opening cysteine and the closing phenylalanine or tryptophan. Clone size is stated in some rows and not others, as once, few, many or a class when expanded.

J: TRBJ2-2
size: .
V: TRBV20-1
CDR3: CSATGFSGELFF

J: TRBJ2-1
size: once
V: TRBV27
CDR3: CASSPHGTSGPNEQFF

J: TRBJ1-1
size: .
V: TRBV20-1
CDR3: CSARSQGNTEAFF

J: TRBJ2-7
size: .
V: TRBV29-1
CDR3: CSVDSTYEQYF

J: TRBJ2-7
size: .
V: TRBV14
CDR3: CASSQAGPGEQYF

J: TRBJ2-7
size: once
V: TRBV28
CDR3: CASRGTGVSYEQYF

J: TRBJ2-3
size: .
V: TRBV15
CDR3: CATRGLASTDTQYF

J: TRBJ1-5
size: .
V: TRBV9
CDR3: CASITTGDHQPQHF

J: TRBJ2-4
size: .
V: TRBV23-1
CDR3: CASSRPETPLAKNIQYF

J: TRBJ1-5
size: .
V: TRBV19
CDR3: CASSQPPVGNQPQHF

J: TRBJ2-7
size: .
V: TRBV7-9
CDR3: CASGLAGYEQYF

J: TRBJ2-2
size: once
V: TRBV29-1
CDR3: CSVEDGQGVGELFF

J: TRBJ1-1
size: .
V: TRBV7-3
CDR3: CASSYHPGQGVTEAFF

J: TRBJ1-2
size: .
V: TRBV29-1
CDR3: CSVAAYYGYTF

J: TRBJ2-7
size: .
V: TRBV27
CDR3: CASSVSSDSYEQYF

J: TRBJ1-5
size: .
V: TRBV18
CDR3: CASSPGTDQPQHF

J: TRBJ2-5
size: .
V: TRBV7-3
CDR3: CASSQRQGLGETQYF

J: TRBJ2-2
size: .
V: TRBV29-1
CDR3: CSVDKGTGELFF

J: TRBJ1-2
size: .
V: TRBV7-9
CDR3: CASSPLEGQNGYTF

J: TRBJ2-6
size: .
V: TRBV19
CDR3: CASCFSGANVLTF

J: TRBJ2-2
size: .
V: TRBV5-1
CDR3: CASSDSWGELFF

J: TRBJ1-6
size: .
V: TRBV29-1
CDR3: CSVEDQTERSRPLHF

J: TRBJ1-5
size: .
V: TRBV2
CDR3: CASSEWAGNPNQPQHF

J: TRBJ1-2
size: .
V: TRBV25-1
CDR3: CASSIGGVDGYTF

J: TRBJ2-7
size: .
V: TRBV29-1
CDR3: CSVGTGGLFYEQYF

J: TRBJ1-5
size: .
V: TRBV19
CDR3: CASSTGTTGNQPQHF

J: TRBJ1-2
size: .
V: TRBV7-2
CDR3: CASSLDFSTKNGYTF

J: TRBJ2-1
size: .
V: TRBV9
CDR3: CASSASNEQFF

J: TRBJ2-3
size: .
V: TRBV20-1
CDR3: CSASPFRGVTDTQYF

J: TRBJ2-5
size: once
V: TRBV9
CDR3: CASSVALSGLETQYF

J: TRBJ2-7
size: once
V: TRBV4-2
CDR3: CASSPRKGPSYEQYF

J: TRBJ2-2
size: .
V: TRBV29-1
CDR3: CSVPGQEDPGELFF

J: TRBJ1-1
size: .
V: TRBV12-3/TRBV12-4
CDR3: CASLLLANTEAFF

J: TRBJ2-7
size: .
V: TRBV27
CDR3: CASSVFFSYEQYF

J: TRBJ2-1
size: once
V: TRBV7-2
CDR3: CASSLALAGAPNNEQFF

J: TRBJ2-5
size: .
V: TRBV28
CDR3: CASRRGAGDQETQYF

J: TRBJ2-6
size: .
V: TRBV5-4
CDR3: CASSWSSANVLIF

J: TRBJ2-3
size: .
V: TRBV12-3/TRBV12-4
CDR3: CASRSGVTDTQYF

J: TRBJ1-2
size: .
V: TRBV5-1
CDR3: CASSLRGDGYTF

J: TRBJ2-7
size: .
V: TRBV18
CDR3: CASSGENSYEQYF